This TCR beta chain was obtained from a study of blood T cell repertoires in COVID-19. In the study overall: T cells, B-cell-depleted T cells, or PBMCs supplied cDNA or gDNA.

Assay used: immunoSEQ multiplex PCR; TCRdb lists only in-frame clones, some missing. The data contain over 95,000 clones, 80% to 90% of them singletons. Germline V gene lookup returns CDR1 GTSNPN and CDR2 SVGIG (reference sequence). CDR3 length equals 17 residues. The J segment lost 7 bases and the V segment lost 0 bases, leaving 15 bases of the junction unmatched. This sequence joins TRBV30 and TRBJ1-5; 7 bases agree with TRBD1. The clonotype comes from a human donor in a cohort sampled during active COVID-19. Specimen: peripheral blood. The CDR3 loop reads CAWSVNFFRGVRQPQHF. The CDR3 DNA sequence: TGTGCCTGGAGTGTAAATTTCTTCAGGGGGGTCCGGCAGCCCCAGCATTTT. Full variable domain (remainder filled in from reference TRBV30 and TRBJ1-5): SQTIHQWPATLVQPVGSPLSLECTVEGTSNPNLYWYRQAAGRGLQLLFYSVGIGQISSEVPQNLSASRPQDRQFILSSKKLLLSDSGFYLCAWSVNFFRGVRQPQHFGDGTRLSIL.